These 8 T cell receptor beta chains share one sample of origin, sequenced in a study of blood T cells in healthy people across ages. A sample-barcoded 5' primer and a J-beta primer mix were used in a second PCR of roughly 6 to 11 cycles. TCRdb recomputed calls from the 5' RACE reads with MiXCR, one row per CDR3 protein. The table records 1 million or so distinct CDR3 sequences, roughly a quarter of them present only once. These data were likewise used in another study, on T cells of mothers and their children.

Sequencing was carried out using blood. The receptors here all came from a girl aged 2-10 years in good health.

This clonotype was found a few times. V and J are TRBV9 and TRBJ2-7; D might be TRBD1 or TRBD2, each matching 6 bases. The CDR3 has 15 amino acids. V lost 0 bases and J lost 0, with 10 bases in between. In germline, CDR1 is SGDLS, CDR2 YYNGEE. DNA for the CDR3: TGTGCCAGCAGCGTAGAGGGGGGAAGCTCCTACGAGCAGTACTTC. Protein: CASSVEGGSSYEQYF.

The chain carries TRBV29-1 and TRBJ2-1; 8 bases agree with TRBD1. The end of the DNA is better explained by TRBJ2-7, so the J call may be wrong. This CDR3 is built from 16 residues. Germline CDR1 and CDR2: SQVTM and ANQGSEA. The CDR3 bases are TGCAGCGGCCAGGGAGCGGATACAGGGGGAACCTACGAGCAGTACTTC. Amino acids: CSGQGADTGGTYEQYF.

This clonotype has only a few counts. This CDR3 reads CASSALGGPPEAFF. As DNA, the CDR3 is TGTGCCAGCAGCGCCCTGGGGGGGCCTCCTGAAGCTTTCTTT. This chain joins TRBV7-3 and TRBJ1-1; D perhaps matches TRBD1 (6 bases). Trimming took off 5 bases at V and 6 bases at J, with 16 bases between the two ends. Per the germline V gene, CDR1 is SGHTA and CDR2 is FQGTGA. The CDR3 spans 14 residues.

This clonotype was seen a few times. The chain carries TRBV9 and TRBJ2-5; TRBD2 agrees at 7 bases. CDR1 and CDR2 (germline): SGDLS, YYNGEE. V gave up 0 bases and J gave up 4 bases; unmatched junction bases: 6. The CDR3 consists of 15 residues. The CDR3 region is CASSVALGGIETQYF. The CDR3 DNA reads TGTGCCAGCAGCGTAGCTCTGGGGGGGATAGAGACCCAGTACTTC.

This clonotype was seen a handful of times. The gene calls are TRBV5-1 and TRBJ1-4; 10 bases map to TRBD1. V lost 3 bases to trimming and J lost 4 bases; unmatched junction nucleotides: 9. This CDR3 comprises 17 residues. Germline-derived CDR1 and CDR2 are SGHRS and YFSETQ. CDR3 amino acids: CASSWGTGERGNEKLFF. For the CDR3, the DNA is TGCGCCAGCAGCTGGGGGACAGGGGAAAGGGGTAATGAAAAACTGTTTTTT. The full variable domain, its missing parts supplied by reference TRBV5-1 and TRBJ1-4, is KAGVTQTPRYLIKTRGQQVTLSCSPISGHRSVSWYQQTPGQGLQFLFEYFSETQRNKGNFPGRFSGRQFSNSRSEMNVSTLELGDSALYLCASSWGTGERGNEKLFFGSGTQLSVL.

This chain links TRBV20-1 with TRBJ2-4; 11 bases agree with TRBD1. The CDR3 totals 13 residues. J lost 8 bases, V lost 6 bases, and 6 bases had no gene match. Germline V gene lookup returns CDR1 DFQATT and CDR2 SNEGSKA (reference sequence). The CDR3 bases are TGCAGTGCAAGGGGGGACAGGGGGGACATTCAGTACTTC. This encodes CSARGDRGDIQYF.

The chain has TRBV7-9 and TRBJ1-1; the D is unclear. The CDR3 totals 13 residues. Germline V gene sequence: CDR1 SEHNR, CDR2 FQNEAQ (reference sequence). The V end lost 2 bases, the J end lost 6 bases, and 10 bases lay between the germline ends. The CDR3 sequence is CASSLSQVAEAFF. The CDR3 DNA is TGTGCCAGCAGCTTATCTCAGGTGGCTGAAGCTTTCTTT.

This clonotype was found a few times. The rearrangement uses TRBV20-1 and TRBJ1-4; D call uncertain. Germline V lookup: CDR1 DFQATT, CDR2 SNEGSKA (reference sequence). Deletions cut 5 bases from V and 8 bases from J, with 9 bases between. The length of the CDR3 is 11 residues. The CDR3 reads CSALSTEKLFF. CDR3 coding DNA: TGCAGTGCTCTGAGTACCGAAAAACTGTTTTTT.